The 19 T cell receptor beta chains in this list originate from one sample, sequenced in a study of T cell responses to AZD1222 COVID-19 vaccine. Here immunoSEQ multiplex PCR was the method, and the copy in TCRdb shows in-frame clones only, minus some. Here the sample spans over 120,000 clones, approximately 92% being singletons. The input for sequencing was peripheral blood, taken on day 0 of AZD1222 vaccination. The source is an adult in good health.

V and J are TRBV6-5 and TRBJ2-7; D is perhaps TRBD1 (6 bases). Germline V CDR1 and CDR2: MNHEY, SVGAGI. Trimming cost V 4 bases and J 0 bases, with 10 bases left between them. The CDR3 contains 14 residues. CDR3 protein: CASSSQGSSYEQYF. CDR3 DNA sequence: TGTGCCAGCAGTTCACAGGGAAGCTCCTACGAGCAGTACTTC.

The V call is TRBV12-3 or TRBV12-4, the J call TRBJ2-7, with TRBD1 matching over 8 bases. The CDR3 spans 13 residues. J gave up 7 bases and V 7 bases, and 9 bases lay outside the gene matches. The DNA of the CDR3 is TGTGCCAGCACGACCACAGGGGGTGGAGAGCAGTACTTC. Its protein is CASTTTGGGEQYF.

The chain uses TRBV19 and TRBJ1-5, with TRBD1 identical over 12 bases. The V segment lost 5 bases and the J segment 5 bases; nucleotides outside the gene matches: 4. In germline, CDR1 is LNHDA, CDR2 SQIVND (reference sequence). There are 15 residues in the CDR3. The DNA of the CDR3 is TGTGCCAGTAGTTTCCGGGACAGGGGGCATCAGCCCCAGCATTTT. Translation gives CASSFRDRGHQPQHF.

V and J are TRBV5-1 and TRBJ2-7, with 10 nucleotides matching TRBD1. The CDR3 contains 16 residues. The trim removed 2 bases at V and 3 bases at J, leaving 8 bases unmatched. Germline V lookup: CDR1 SGHRS, CDR2 YFSETQ. CDR3 sequence (DNA): TGCGCCAGCAGCTTAGGGACCGGGACAGGGGACTACGAGCAGTACTTC. This encodes CASSLGTGTGDYEQYF.

The chain links TRBV4-2 to TRBJ2-5; no clear D. V was clipped by 4 bases and J by 0 bases, with 12 bases between them. The CDR3 totals 15 residues. Per germline, CDR1 LGHNA and CDR2 YNFKEQ. This CDR3 reads CASSPAGRDQETQYF. As DNA, the CDR3 is TGTGCCAGCAGCCCCGCAGGTAGAGACCAAGAGACCCAGTACTTC.

This clone showed up just once. The CDR3 sequence is CASSANQGPGNTIYF. Here the CDR3 DNA reads TGTGCCAGCAGCGCAAATCAGGGACCTGGAAACACCATATATTTT. The gene calls are TRBV7-2 and TRBJ1-3, with a weak D call TRBD1 (5 bases). This CDR3 comprises 15 residues. The ends were cut back, 5 bases at V and 2 bases at J, with 13 bases in the middle. Germline lookup yields CDR1 SGHTA and CDR2 FQGNSA.

The chain employs TRBV28 and TRBJ2-7; D unclear. CDR1 is MDHEN, CDR2 SYDVKM, per germline. Trimming shortened V by 4 bases and J by 3 bases, and 4 bases separated the two germline ends. CDR3 length: 11 residues. The CDR3 DNA reads TGTGCCAGCAGTTCATTCTACGAGCAGTACTTC. This sequence encodes CASSSFYEQYF.

The chain links TRBV28 to TRBJ2-3; D remains unclear. V lost 4 bases to trimming and J lost 6 bases, with 8 bases between them. The germline V gene encodes CDR1 MDHEN and CDR2 SYDVKM. This CDR3 is 12 amino acids long. This chain's CDR3 is CASSWSTDTQYF. The CDR3 DNA reads TGTGCCAGCAGTTGGTCAACCGATACGCAGTATTTT.

The V call is TRBV2, the J call TRBJ1-2; 8 nucleotides line up with TRBD1. CDR3 length: 14 amino acids. The V gene's germline CDR1 is SNHLY and CDR2 FYNNEI. Trimming at V came to 7 bases and at J to 6 bases, leaving 10 bases not matched to a gene. The CDR3 here is CASNLRTGWDGYTF. The CDR3 nucleotides are TGTGCCAGCAACCTTAGGACAGGGTGGGATGGCTACACCTTC.

The chain couples TRBV30 to TRBJ1-1, with D perhaps matching TRBD1 (5 bases). Deletions cut 6 bases from V and 8 bases from J, with 10 bases between. The CDR3 has 10 amino acids. Germline V gives CDR1 GTSNPN, CDR2 SVGIG (reference sequence). CDR3: CACNRQEAFF. The DNA of the CDR3 is TGTGCCTGTAACCGACAGGAAGCTTTCTTT.

The chain uses TRBV5-1 and TRBJ1-1, with 9 positions matching TRBD1. Germline V lookup: CDR1 SGHRS, CDR2 YFSETQ. V gave up 6 bases and J gave up 1 base; unmatched junction bases: 4. This CDR3 comprises 14 residues. The CDR3: CASKEQGANTEAFF. The CDR3 DNA follows: TGCGCCAGCAAAGAACAGGGGGCGAACACTGAAGCTTTCTTT.

V is TRBV10-3 and J is TRBJ2-7; the D gene is possibly TRBD1 (5 bases). Germline-derived CDR1 and CDR2 are ENHRY and SYGVKD. With 0 bases removed from V and 5 bases from J, the gap between germline ends came to 8 bases. The length of the CDR3 is 13 residues. CDR3 amino acids: CAISESIRDEQYF. CDR3 in DNA: TGTGCCATCAGTGAGTCGATCAGGGACGAGCAGTACTTC.

CDR3 in amino acids: CARSLGTQSGETQYF. The DNA of the CDR3 is TGTGCCAGAAGCCTAGGGACTCAGTCAGGAGAGACCCAGTACTTC. This chain joins TRBV5-3 and TRBJ2-5; maybe TRBD2 (6 bases). TRBV5-3 is an ORF, and what it does is uncertain. CDR3 length: 15 amino acids. Trimming took 4 bases from V and 4 from J, leaving 17 bases between them.

The V call is TRBV27, the J call TRBJ1-5; unclear D gene. The V gene's germline CDR1 is MNHEY and CDR2 SMNVEV (reference sequence). The length of the CDR3 is 14 residues. Between the trimmed V and J ends, which lost 2 bases and 3 bases, there was a span of 8 bases. The CDR3 coding sequence is TGTGCCAGCAGTTTAAACAGACTCAATCAGCCCCAGCATTTT. Its protein product is CASSLNRLNQPQHF.

The rearrangement uses TRBV21-1 and TRBJ1-4. TRBV21-1 is deemed a pseudogene. This CDR3 region has 21 residues. DNA of the CDR3: TGTGCCAGCAGCAAACATTTCGGGGAACTACTAAAGATTGCAACTAATGAAAAACTGTTTTTT. Translated, it gives CASSKHFGELLKIATNEKLFF.

The rearrangement joins TRBV9 to TRBJ1-2; D is perhaps TRBD1 (6 bases). V was pared by 2 bases and J by 5 bases, with 13 bases between. Germline V gene lookup returns CDR1 SGDLS and CDR2 YYNGEE. This CDR3 is 14 amino acids long. The chain's CDR3 is CASSVFPDSYGYTF. The CDR3 region has the DNA TGTGCCAGCAGCGTGTTCCCGGACAGTTATGGCTACACCTTC.

This clone was picked up one time. The rearrangement links TRBV11-2 to TRBJ2-7; D gene unclear. The CDR3 runs to 12 residues. Germline CDR1 and CDR2: SGHAT and FQNNGV. Trimming shortened V by 0 bases and J by 5 bases, and 5 bases separated the two germline ends. The CDR3 DNA reads TGTGCCAGCAGCTTAGATTCCCACGAGCAGTACTTC. Translation gives CASSLDSHEQYF.

V usage is TRBV5-4 and J usage is TRBJ2-2, with TRBD1 matching over 7 bases. Looked up from germline, CDR1 is SGHNT and CDR2 is YYREEE (reference sequence). This CDR3 region has 15 residues. V lost 1 base and J lost 4; bases outside the gene matches: 4. CDR3 in DNA: TGTGCCAGCAGCTTGAGGACAGGATCCACCGGGGAGCTGTTTTTT. Translation gives CASSLRTGSTGELFF.

The chain links TRBV6-5 to TRBJ1-3; TRBD1 aligns across 7 bases. Germline V gives CDR1 MNHEY, CDR2 SVGAGI. The CDR3 runs 14 residues. J gave up 4 bases and V 7 bases, and 7 bases lay outside the gene matches. The CDR3 nucleotides are TGTGCCAGCACCCGGACAGGAGGAGGAAACACCATATATTTT. This sequence encodes CASTRTGGGNTIYF.